The clone carrying this TCR beta chain has more than one count but fewer than ten. Germline-derived CDR1 and CDR2 are DFQATT and SNEGSKA (reference sequence). The CDR3 has 13 residues. V was cut by 5 bases and J by 1 base, with 9 bases left in between. The sample is drawn from a study of blood T cells in healthy people across ages. A sample-barcoded 5' primer and a J-beta primer mix were used in a second PCR of roughly 7 to 11 cycles. Every cDNA molecule carried a tag from a template-switch adaptor bearing 12 random nucleotides. TCRdb re-analysed the 5' RACE reads in MiXCR, keeping a single row per CDR3 protein. This table holds 450,000 to 700,000 distinct CDR3 sequences, approximately 27% found once.

Sequenced input: blood. The chain employs TRBV20-1 and TRBJ2-1; D unresolved. The TCR originated in a woman in her 70s in good health. The CDR3 nucleotides read TGCAGTGCTGGACGCTGGTCCTACAATGAGCAGTTCTTC. It is translated as CSAGRWSYNEQFF.